This T cell receptor beta chain was observed in a study of blood T cell repertoires in COVID-19. Using immunoSEQ multiplex PCR, the repertoire was profiled, and TCRdb retains in-frame clones only, with some absent. This sample yields 150,000 to 200,000 clones, of which 85% to 90% are seen a single time; 6.6% belongs to the top ten. Germline V gene sequence: CDR1 SGHAT, CDR2 FQNNGV. J gave up 1 base and V 1 base, and 9 bases lay outside the gene matches. This CDR3 contains 17 residues. The sample was PBMCs or T cells enriched from blood (not recorded which). The receptor comes from a woman in her forties or fifties who had recovered from COVID-19. J is TRBJ1-1 and V is TRBV11-2, with 7 bases lining up with TRBD1. CDR3 nucleotides: TGTGCCAGCAGCTTAGGGACGGGGACAGACCGGAACACTGAAGCTTTCTTT. It yields the protein CASSLGTGTDRNTEAFF.